This TCR beta chain was captured in a study of T cell repertoires in cytomegalovirus infection. About the study: CMV infection together with matching HLA type was indicated by public TCR beta signatures. Findings of the study overall: Cumulative public TCR beta family frequency identified carriers of CMV plus the relevant HLA. HLA-C-restricted TCR beta clonotypes specific for CMV led the ex vivo response.

With respect to this clonotype: What it binds is not known.

The CDR3 loop spans 12 amino acids. Germline CDR1 reads SQVTM; CDR2 reads ANQGSEA. V lost 6 bases and J lost 5, with 13 bases in between. TCRdb independently ran MiXCR on the reads; one entry per CDR3 protein. The sample lists some 900,000 distinct CDR3 sequences; approximately 32% were seen once. The sequencing here drew on cultured CD8+ T cells from PBMCs, taken from culture after CMV antigen stimulation. The sequence was obtained from a human donor in good health (CMV status not recorded). Some clones in this sample may be carry-over from other donors' samples. This sequence joins TRBV29-1 and TRBJ1-1; D gene ambiguous. CDR3 coding DNA: TGCAGCGTACCGGACGGGAGGACTGAAGCTTTCTTT. This gives the protein CSVPDGRTEAFF.